This passage covers 13 T cell receptor beta chains from one sample sequenced in a study of cytomegalovirus exposure and HLA in healthy donors. Primers for the PCR totalled 60 Vbeta and 13 Jbeta. The assay was immunoSEQ multiplex PCR, and TCRdb's table has in-frame clones only and misses some. The repertoire includes about 170,000 clones, approximately 81% of them detected once, and roughly 1.5% sits in the top ten. Sequenced: PBMCs. The origin of the receptors is a male donor in good health and CMV-seronegative.

The genes are TRBV7-9 and TRBJ2-5; TRBD2 is a possible D gene (5 bases). The J call could be wrong; TRBJ2-7 is a better fit for the DNA end. Germline V gene data show CDR1 as SEHNR and CDR2 as FQNEAQ (reference sequence). There are 14 residues in the CDR3. The CDR3 DNA reads TGTGCCAGCAGCCAGACCGGGAACTCCTACGAGCAGTACTTC. Protein product: CASSQTGNSYEQYF.

The genes are TRBV7-3 and TRBJ1-2; perhaps TRBD1 as D (5 bases). Trimming stripped 1 base from V and 3 bases from J, with 12 bases between. Germline CDR1 and CDR2: SGHTA and FQGTGA. The CDR3 extends over 15 amino acids. The CDR3 sequence is CASSLRGGEDYGYTF. The CDR3 DNA follows: TGTGCCAGCAGCTTAAGGGGGGGAGAGGACTATGGCTACACCTTC.

This chain joins TRBV30 and TRBJ1-5, with 8 bases identical to TRBD1. CDR3 size: 13 residues. The V gene end was trimmed by 4 bases and the J gene end by 3 bases; junction bases not matched to a gene: 2. Per germline, CDR1 GTSNPN and CDR2 SVGIG (reference sequence). The CDR3 DNA sequence: TGTGCCTGGACAGGGGGCAACAATCAGCCCCAGCATTTT. Its protein product is CAWTGGNNQPQHF.

V and J are TRBV5-4 and TRBJ1-1; tentative D call: TRBD1 (6 bases). Germline CDR1 reads SGHNT; CDR2 reads YYREEE (reference sequence). This CDR3 spans 16 amino acids. Trimming pared 4 bases from V and 2 bases from J, leaving 18 bases between. CDR3: CASSPYPEQGNTEAFF. The CDR3 nucleotides are TGTGCCAGCAGCCCTTACCCCGAACAGGGCAACACTGAAGCTTTCTTT.

In regard to this clone: The identical CDR3 is also encoded by other nucleotide sequences in the sample. The J gene is TRBJ1-2, the V gene TRBV28; the D is unclear. V was clipped by 2 bases and J by 2 bases, with 6 bases between them. The CDR3 runs to 13 residues. Germline V CDR1 and CDR2: MDHEN, SYDVKM. CDR3 sequence reads: CASSLGQNYGYTF. The CDR3 nucleotides are TGTGCCAGCAGTTTAGGGCAGAACTATGGCTACACCTTC.

V usage is TRBV18 and J usage is TRBJ1-4, with a possible D match to TRBD1 (5 bases). CDR1 and CDR2 from the germline V gene are KGHSH and LQKENI. The V end lost 2 bases, the J end lost 4 bases, and 14 bases lay between the germline ends. The CDR3 totals 16 residues. The chain's CDR3 is CASSPLLAGNNEKLFF. Written as DNA, the CDR3 is TGTGCCAGCTCACCATTATTGGCAGGGAATAATGAAAAACTGTTTTTT.

This chain links TRBV5-1 with TRBJ2-7; the D gene is possibly TRBD2 (5 bases). This CDR3 region has 15 residues. Trimming removed 4 bases at V and 1 base at J, with 15 bases between. CDR1 is SGHRS and CDR2 is YFSETQ in the germline V gene. DNA for the CDR3: TGCGCCAGCAGCGAGAGGGCTAGCAGTTCCTACGAGCAGTACTTC. Translation gives CASSERASSSYEQYF.

This chain joins TRBV5-4 and TRBJ1-2, with 7 positions matching TRBD1. This CDR3 has 14 amino acids. Germline V CDR1 and CDR2: SGHNT, YYREEE (reference sequence). Trimming at V came to 3 bases and at J to 5 bases, leaving 7 bases not matched to a gene. CDR3 coding DNA: TGTGCCAGCAGCTCCGACAGGGTGTCGTATGGCTACACCTTC. Protein: CASSSDRVSYGYTF.

The chain uses TRBV29-1 and TRBJ2-1; D gene unclear. The CDR3 loop spans 14 amino acids. Trimming shortened V by 2 bases and J by 6 bases, and 14 bases separated the two germline ends. Germline V gene sequence: CDR1 SQVTM, CDR2 ANQGSEA. CDR3 nucleotides: TGCAGCGTTGAAACTTACGATTGGTCCAATGAGCAGTTCTTC. Amino acid sequence: CSVETYDWSNEQFF.

The rearrangement joins TRBV7-9 to TRBJ1-2; tentatively, D is TRBD1 (5 bases). Germline lookup yields CDR1 SEHNR and CDR2 FQNEAQ (reference sequence). This CDR3 comprises 14 residues. Trimming took 2 bases from V and 0 from J, leaving 7 bases between them. The CDR3 region has the DNA TGTGCCAGCAGCTTACCAGGGCCTAACTATGGCTACACCTTC. Translation gives CASSLPGPNYGYTF.

In the case of this clone: This sample includes further DNA sequences coding for the same CDR3. This chain uses TRBV29-1 with TRBJ2-7; the match to TRBD1 covers 7 bases. CDR1 and CDR2 (germline): SQVTM, ANQGSEA. The CDR3 runs to 12 residues. The junction had 4 bases not matched to a gene; V was cut back by 6 bases and J by 2 bases. CDR3 region: CSVVTGAYEQYF. The CDR3 bases are TGCAGCGTCGTCACAGGGGCCTACGAGCAGTACTTC.

This chain uses TRBV2 with TRBJ2-2, with D maybe TRBD2 (6 bases). CDR3 size: 15 residues. Trimming cost V 7 bases and J 1 base, with 13 bases left between them. Germline V gene lookup returns CDR1 SNHLY and CDR2 FYNNEI. The CDR3 is CASNAGTLNTGELFF. The CDR3 DNA follows: TGTGCCAGCAATGCTGGGACTTTGAACACCGGGGAGCTGTTTTTT. The variable domain in full, with the rest retrieved from reference TRBV2 and TRBJ2-2, is EPEVTQTPSHQVTQMGQEVILRCVPISNHLYFYWYRQILGQKVEFLVSFYNNEISEKSEIFDDQFSVERPDGSNFTLKIRSTKLEDSAMYFCASNAGTLNTGELFFGEGSRLTVL.

The rearrangement uses TRBV6-6 and TRBJ2-5; tentatively, D is TRBD1 (6 bases). The J call may be in error: the DNA end matches TRBJ2-7 better. This CDR3 contains 15 residues. Germline CDR1 and CDR2: MNHNY and SVGAGI (reference sequence). The CDR3: CASIRGTRDSYEQYF. The DNA for the CDR3 is TGTGCCAGCATTCGAGGGACACGCGACTCCTACGAGCAGTACTTC.